The sample holds many counts of the clone carrying this T cell receptor beta chain. Its antigen remains unknown. Thyroid ultrasound, orbital computed tomography, clinical symptoms, and serum thyroxine and TRAb underpinned diagnoses. This entry is derived from a study of T cells in Graves' hyperthyroidism and ophthalmopathy. Study conclusions and caveats: Separation of ophthalmopathy from stable hyperthyroidism was achieved by a 13 V-J model. Ophthalmopathy, as predicted by the model, came a median approximately 5.9 months after the prediction. Most thyroid clonotypes expanded above 0.001 were also detected in blood.

The CDR3 runs 14 residues. V lost 1 base to trimming and J lost 1 base, with 7 bases between them. Germline-derived CDR1 and CDR2 are SGHTA and FQGNSA. RNA transcripts served as the template for amplifying TCR beta CDR3 regions. The HTBI primer set was used in a first-round RT-PCR of the TCR CDR3. TCRdb redid the calling of the multiplex PCR reads with MiXCR, one entry per CDR3 protein. The profile shows about 520,000 distinct CDR3 sequences, approximately 25% of them singletons. The chain uses TRBV7-2 and TRBJ2-5; D not resolved. Sequenced material: blood. This receptor was taken from a woman between 25 and 40 years old with Graves' ophthalmopathy. CDR3 protein: CASSLEWTQETQYF. CDR3 bases: TGTGCCAGCAGCTTAGAGTGGACCCAAGAGACCCAGTACTTC. Complete variable domain (other parts from reference TRBV7-2 and TRBJ2-5): GAGVSQSPSNKVTEKGKDVELRCDPISGHTALYWYRQSLGQGLEFLIYFQGNSAPDKSGLPSDRFSAERTGGSVSTLTIQRTQQEDSAVYLCASSLEWTQETQYFGPGTRLLVL.